These 31 T cell receptor beta chains share one sample of origin, sequenced in a study of blood T cell repertoires in COVID-19. TCRdb keeps only in-frame clones here, not all; method: immunoSEQ multiplex PCR. This sample yields about 300,000 clones, of which 80% to 95% are seen a single time; more than 6% belongs to the top ten. Material for sequencing was peripheral blood. The receptors shown here come from a young woman with COVID-19, enrolled during active disease.

J is TRBJ2-1 and V is TRBV19, with a weak D call TRBD1 (6 bases). This CDR3 is 13 amino acids long. Per the germline V gene, CDR1 is LNHDA and CDR2 is SQIVND (reference sequence). V shed 5 bases and J shed 6 bases, with 11 bases lying between them. The CDR3 DNA follows: TGTGCCAGTAGTCCCTACAGGGTCAATGAGCAGTTCTTC. Amino acid sequence: CASSPYRVNEQFF.

DNA for the CDR3: TGTGCCAGCAGTCCACCACCCCAGGGCACTGAAGCTTTCTTT. This gives the protein CASSPPPQGTEAFF. V is TRBV28 and J is TRBJ1-1; TRBD1 is a possible D gene (5 bases). Germline CDR1 and CDR2: MDHEN and SYDVKM. This CDR3 spans 14 amino acids. V shed 5 bases and J shed 4 bases, with 14 bases lying between them. Drawing the rest from reference TRBV28 and TRBJ1-1, the complete variable domain is DVKVTQSSRYLVKRTGEKVFLECVQDMDHENMFWYRQDPGLGLRLIYFSYDVKMKEKGDIPEGYSVSREKKERFSLILESASTNQTSMYLCASSPPPQGTEAFFGQGTRLTVV.

Only one count was recorded for this clone. V usage is TRBV5-1 and J usage is TRBJ1-1; D unclear. V lost 4 bases, J lost 1 base, and 8 bases lay in between. The CDR3 is made up of 13 amino acids. CDR1 is SGHRS and CDR2 is YFSETQ in the germline V gene. For the CDR3, the DNA is TGCGCCAGCAGCGGAACAGCGAACACTGAAGCTTTCTTT. As protein: CASSGTANTEAFF. Filled out from reference TRBV5-1 and TRBJ1-1, the complete variable domain reads KAGVTQTPRYLIKTRGQQVTLSCSPISGHRSVSWYQQTPGQGLQFLFEYFSETQRNKGNFPGRFSGRQFSNSRSEMNVSTLELGDSALYLCASSGTANTEAFFGQGTRLTVV.

The V call is TRBV14, the J call TRBJ2-1; 12 bases map to TRBD2. This CDR3 has 15 residues. The trim removed 3 bases at V and 8 bases at J, leaving 5 bases unmatched. Germline CDR1 SGHDN, CDR2 FVKESK. In DNA, the CDR3 is TGTGCCAGCAGCCACCAGACTAGCGGGAGCGATGAGCAGTTCTTC. Translation: CASSHQTSGSDEQFF.

This chain connects TRBV19 to TRBJ2-3, with D perhaps matching TRBD1 (5 bases). Germline V gives CDR1 LNHDA, CDR2 SQIVND (reference sequence). The CDR3 runs to 13 residues. Trimming took off 6 bases at V and 2 bases at J, with 9 bases between the two ends. The CDR3 DNA sequence: TGTGCCAGTAGGGACAACCCCACAGATACGCAGTATTTT. It codes for CASRDNPTDTQYF.

The chain combines TRBV10-3 with TRBJ1-5; TRBD1 agrees at 7 bases. This CDR3 region has 13 residues. With V trimmed by 4 bases and J by 6 bases, 3 bases remained unmatched. CDR1 and CDR2 from the germline V gene are ENHRY and SYGVKD. The CDR3 nucleotides are TGTGCCATCAGTGTCCAGGGGGGTCAGCCCCAGCATTTT. The encoded protein is CAISVQGGQPQHF.

This chain links TRBV2 with TRBJ1-4, with D possibly being TRBD1 (6 bases). Between the trimmed V and J ends, which lost 8 bases and 4 bases, there was a span of 14 bases. Germline lookup yields CDR1 SNHLY and CDR2 FYNNEI. This CDR3 region has 14 residues. This chain's CDR3 is CASVGGRINEKLFF. The DNA for the CDR3 is TGTGCCAGCGTCGGGGGGCGGATTAATGAAAAACTGTTTTTT.

The chain couples TRBV19 to TRBJ1-1, with TRBD1 matching 7 bases. The V gene's germline CDR1 is LNHDA and CDR2 SQIVND (reference sequence). V lost 8 bases to trimming and J lost 5 bases; unmatched junction nucleotides: 8. This CDR3 is 13 amino acids long. The CDR3 spells CASQQGTITEAFF. In nucleotides, the CDR3 is TGTGCCAGTCAACAGGGGACGATAACTGAAGCTTTCTTT. Combining the CDR3 with reference TRBV19 and TRBJ1-1 gives the whole variable domain DGGITQSPKYLFRKEGQNVTLSCEQNLNHDAMYWYRQDPGQGLRLIYYSQIVNDFQKGDIAEGYSVSREKKESFPLTVTSAQKNPTAFYLCASQQGTITEAFFGQGTRLTVV.

CDR3 DNA: TGTGCCAGCAGCTTTGGGCCTACCTACGAGCAGTACTTC. Amino acids: CASSFGPTYEQYF. This rearrangement joins TRBV9 to TRBJ2-7; no clear D. V shed 4 bases and J shed 2 bases, with 10 bases lying between them. The CDR3 contains 13 residues. Germline V lookup: CDR1 SGDLS, CDR2 YYNGEE.

The V call is TRBV30, the J call TRBJ1-1, with 8 bases fitting TRBD1. The CDR3 is 14 amino acids. The V segment lost 4 bases and the J segment 1 base; nucleotides outside the gene matches: 5. The V gene's germline CDR1 is GTSNPN and CDR2 SVGIG (reference sequence). The CDR3 region has the DNA TGTGCCTGGAATCCGGGACAGGCGAACACTGAAGCTTTCTTT. Its protein product is CAWNPGQANTEAFF.

This chain joins TRBV28 and TRBJ2-7, with 9 bases that match TRBD1. V trimming: 7 bases; J trimming: 0 bases; junction bases outside the gene matches: 4. The CDR3 is 14 amino acids. Per germline, CDR1 MDHEN and CDR2 SYDVKM. CDR3 bases: TGTGCCAGCATCGGACAGGGGAGCTCCTACGAGCAGTACTTC. Amino acids: CASIGQGSSYEQYF.

The count of this clone is one. The chain couples TRBV9 to TRBJ2-7, with 9 nucleotides matching TRBD1. V shed 4 bases, J shed 4 bases, and the junction held 9 bases outside the gene matches. The V gene's germline CDR1 is SGDLS and CDR2 YYNGEE. The CDR3 is 15 amino acids. The CDR3 sequence is CASSIPRDRDYEQYF. As DNA, the CDR3 is TGTGCCAGCAGCATCCCCCGGGACAGGGATTACGAGCAGTACTTC.

The CDR3 reads CASSYSFRSYEQYF. In nucleotides, the CDR3 is TGTGCCAGCAGTTACTCGTTTAGGAGTTACGAGCAGTACTTC. The rearrangement joins TRBV6-5 to TRBJ2-7; D is unresolved. There are 14 residues in the CDR3. The germline CDR1 and CDR2 sequences are MNHEY and SVGAGI. With 0 bases removed from V and 4 bases from J, the gap between germline ends came to 10 bases.

The J gene is TRBJ2-3, the V gene TRBV5-5; 9 bases fit TRBD2. J gave up 5 bases and V 4 bases, and 8 bases lay outside the gene matches. Germline CDR1 is SGHKS and CDR2 is YYEKEE (reference sequence). The CDR3 has 15 residues. In DNA form, the CDR3 reads TGTGCCAGCAGCACCATAGCGGGAGAGATAGATACGCAGTATTTT. Amino acid sequence: CASSTIAGEIDTQYF.

This clone was recorded only once. The genes are TRBV27 and TRBJ2-7; 8 positions agree with TRBD1. The V segment lost 6 bases and the J segment 5 bases; nucleotides outside the gene matches: 3. CDR3 length: 12 amino acids. Germline V CDR1 and CDR2: MNHEY, SMNVEV (reference sequence). CDR3 DNA: TGTGCCAGCAGCGGACAGGGCGACGAGCAGTACTTC. Its protein product is CASSGQGDEQYF.

The chain uses TRBV2 and TRBJ2-1, with 10 bases fitting TRBD2. Unmatched junction bases numbered 5, after V lost 0 bases and J lost 6 bases. The CDR3 runs 16 residues. Germline CDR1 SNHLY, CDR2 FYNNEI. DNA for the CDR3: TGTGCCAGCAGTGAAGCGAGGTTAGCGGGAGGCAATGAGCAGTTCTTC. Amino acid sequence: CASSEARLAGGNEQFF.

This clone came up once. This chain links TRBV5-4 with TRBJ2-5; 8 bases are shared with TRBD2. V gave up 3 bases and J gave up 3 bases; unmatched junction bases: 1. Germline lookup yields CDR1 SGHNT and CDR2 YYREEE (reference sequence). CDR3 length: 13 amino acids. The CDR3 protein is CASSSGLEETQYF. CDR3 in DNA: TGTGCCAGCAGCTCGGGACTAGAAGAGACCCAGTACTTC.

This chain connects TRBV6-2 or TRBV6-3 to TRBJ1-1; D might be TRBD1 (5 bases). This CDR3 has 13 residues. CDR1 is MNHEY and CDR2 is SVGEGT in the germline V gene. V was cut by 4 bases and J by 4 bases, with 10 bases left in between. The CDR3 DNA sequence: TGTGCCAGCAGTTCGGGACTGAGCACTGAAGCTTTCTTT. It is translated as CASSSGLSTEAFF.

DNA for the CDR3: TGTGCCAGCAGCCCTCGACAGGGGTCGGCCTACGAGCAGTACTTC. Translation gives CASSPRQGSAYEQYF. The chain is built from TRBV7-6 and TRBJ2-7, with TRBD1 matching over 8 bases. J was trimmed by 2 bases and V by 5 bases; bases with no gene match: 8. Germline V gene data show CDR1 as SGHVS and CDR2 as FNYEAQ. This CDR3 spans 15 amino acids. Filled out from reference TRBV7-6 and TRBJ2-7, the complete variable domain reads GAGVSQSPRYKVTKRGQDVALRCDPISGHVSLYWYRQALGQGPEFLTYFNYEAQQDKSGLPNDRFSAERPEGSISTLTIQRTEQRDSAMYRCASSPRQGSAYEQYFGPGTRLTVT.

The chain is built from TRBV5-1 and TRBJ2-6, with 9 bases identical to TRBD1. Germline V gives CDR1 SGHRS, CDR2 YFSETQ. The CDR3 is made up of 20 amino acids. V lost 3 bases and J lost 0; bases outside the gene matches: 13. Here the CDR3 DNA reads TGCGCCAGCAGCTCTCCGGGACAGGGCGTTTCGAGCTCTGGGGCCAACGTCCTGACTTTC. This translates into CASSSPGQGVSSSGANVLTF.

The chain combines TRBV9 with TRBJ2-1; D might be TRBD2 (5 bases). Germline CDR1 SGDLS, CDR2 YYNGEE. Trimming took off 4 bases at V and 6 bases at J, with 11 bases between the two ends. The length of the CDR3 is 13 residues. The CDR3 DNA reads TGTGCCAGCAGCCCGGGAATCGGCAATGAGCAGTTCTTC. It specifies CASSPGIGNEQFF.

In regard to this clone: The same CDR3 can be traced to other DNA sequences in this sample. The V call is TRBV19, the J call TRBJ2-7; 12 nucleotides match TRBD1. CDR3 size: 16 residues. V shed 6 bases and J 5 bases; nucleotides not matched to a gene: 11. Looked up from germline, CDR1 is LNHDA and CDR2 is SQIVND (reference sequence). CDR3 in amino acids: CASSSGAGTGGNEQYF. The CDR3 nucleotides are TGTGCCAGTAGCTCTGGAGCCGGGACAGGGGGCAACGAGCAGTACTTC.

The chain is built from TRBV18 and TRBJ2-7; 9 bases match TRBD1. The germline gives CDR1 KGHSH, CDR2 LQKENI. V gave up 3 bases and J gave up 0 bases; unmatched junction bases: 6. The CDR3 contains 16 residues. CDR3 residues: CASSPFGQGSSYEQYF. Written as DNA, the CDR3 is TGTGCCAGCTCACCTTTCGGACAGGGGAGCTCCTACGAGCAGTACTTC.

The chain carries TRBV19 and TRBJ2-5; 8 bases fit TRBD1. From germline, CDR1 is LNHDA and CDR2 SQIVND (reference sequence). Trimming at V came to 1 base and at J to 10 bases, leaving 8 bases not matched to a gene. This CDR3 is 14 amino acids long. The CDR3 spells CASSIGTGFSGQYF. In nucleotides, the CDR3 is TGTGCCAGTAGTATAGGGACAGGGTTTTCGGGCCAGTACTTC.

This chain uses TRBV6-2 or TRBV6-3 with TRBJ2-3; tentatively, D is TRBD2 (6 bases). This CDR3 spans 15 amino acids. V lost 2 bases and J lost 0, with 9 bases in between. Germline V gives CDR1 MNHEY, CDR2 SVGEGT. CDR3 region: CASSYRGLSTDTQYF. In DNA, the CDR3 is TGTGCCAGCAGTTACCGGGGGTTAAGCACAGATACGCAGTATTTT.

The chain uses TRBV18 and TRBJ1-5, with D perhaps TRBD1 (6 bases). Trimming pared 6 bases from V and 5 bases from J, leaving 11 bases between. Germline V gene data show CDR1 as KGHSH and CDR2 as LQKENI. This CDR3 is 13 amino acids long. For the CDR3, the DNA is TGTGCCAGCTCGCCTCAGGGGTATCAGCCCCAGCATTTT. As protein: CASSPQGYQPQHF.

The table lists this clone with a few counts. This chain links TRBV10-2 with TRBJ2-5; D remains ambiguous. Trimming cost V 6 bases and J 5 bases, with 13 bases left between them. Germline CDR1 WSHSY, CDR2 SAAADI. There are 13 residues in the CDR3. CDR3 in amino acids: CASSRSYRETQYF. CDR3 bases: TGCGCCAGCAGCCGGAGTTATCGCGAGACCCAGTACTTC.

The J gene is TRBJ2-1, the V gene TRBV10-1; tentatively, D is TRBD1 (5 bases). The CDR3 runs 15 residues. V was shortened by 0 bases and J by 2 bases, with 8 bases between the two germline ends. Germline V gene lookup returns CDR1 WNHNN and CDR2 SYGVQD (reference sequence). Here the CDR3 DNA reads TGCGCCAGCAGTGAGTCCGCAGGGACCTACAATGAGCAGTTCTTC. Translation gives CASSESAGTYNEQFF.

This clone is a singleton in its sample. DNA of the CDR3: TGTGCCAGCAGTTACTCGACGGTAGCGGGTCACGAGCAGTACTTC. Its protein product is CASSYSTVAGHEQYF. This sequence joins TRBV6-5 and TRBJ2-7, with TRBD2 matching 7 bases. V shed 0 bases, J shed 5 bases, and the junction held 7 bases outside the gene matches. Germline V gene sequence: CDR1 MNHEY, CDR2 SVGAGI. The CDR3 totals 15 residues.

The chain is built from TRBV30 and TRBJ1-2; D not resolved. V dropped 2 bases and J dropped 0 bases, with 7 bases sitting between them. This CDR3 contains 13 residues. CDR1 is GTSNPN and CDR2 is SVGIG in the germline V gene (reference sequence). Here the CDR3 DNA reads TGTGCCTGGAGTTCGGACTCTAACTATGGCTACACCTTC. This sequence encodes CAWSSDSNYGYTF.

This clone was detected only once. The chain is built from TRBV6-6 and TRBJ2-7; 12 bases map to TRBD2. Losses at the gene ends were 7 bases for V and 3 bases for J; bases not matched to a gene: 4. The CDR3 consists of 14 residues. The V gene's germline CDR1 is MNHNY and CDR2 SVGAGI (reference sequence). The DNA for the CDR3 is TGTGCCAGCACTCCGACTAGCGGGAGCTACGAGCAGTACTTC. As protein: CASTPTSGSYEQYF.